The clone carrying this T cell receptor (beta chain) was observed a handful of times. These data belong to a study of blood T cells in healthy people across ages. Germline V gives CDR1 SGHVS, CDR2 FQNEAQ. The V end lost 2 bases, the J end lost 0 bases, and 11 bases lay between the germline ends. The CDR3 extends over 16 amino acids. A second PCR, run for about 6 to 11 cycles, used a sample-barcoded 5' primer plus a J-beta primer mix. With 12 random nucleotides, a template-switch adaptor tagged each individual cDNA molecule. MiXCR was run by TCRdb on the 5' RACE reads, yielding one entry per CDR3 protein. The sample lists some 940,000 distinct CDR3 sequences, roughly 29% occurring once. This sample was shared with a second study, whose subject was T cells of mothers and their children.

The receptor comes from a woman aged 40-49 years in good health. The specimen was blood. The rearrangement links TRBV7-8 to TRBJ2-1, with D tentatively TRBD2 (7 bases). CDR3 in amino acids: CASSLRGGASYNEQFF. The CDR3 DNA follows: TGTGCCAGCAGCTTACGTGGGGGGGCCTCCTACAATGAGCAGTTCTTC.